The 2 T cell receptor beta chains reported below all come from one sample, sequenced in a study of control samples from healthy donors and cancer patients. Here immunoSEQ multiplex PCR was the method, and the copy in TCRdb shows in-frame clones only, minus some. The top ten hold 2% to 2.5% of the sample, which has roughly 120,000 clones, 88% seen once. Sequencing was done on a sample of blood. The receptors here all came from a woman aged 70-85 years in good health.

The chain couples TRBV6-5 to TRBJ2-5, with D tentatively TRBD1 or TRBD2 (5 bases each). The germline V gene encodes CDR1 MNHEY and CDR2 SVGAGI. Trimming cost V 6 bases and J 10 bases, with 15 bases left between them. The CDR3 totals 12 residues. CDR3 sequence reads: CASSTGNRDQYF. The DNA for the CDR3 is TGTGCCAGCAGCACAGGAAACCGGGACCAGTACTTC.

CDR3 amino acids: CASSERRYGYTF. In nucleotides, the CDR3 is TGTGCCAGCAGTGAAAGACGTTATGGCTACACCTTC. The V and J genes are TRBV2 and TRBJ1-2; D remains ambiguous. The germline CDR1 and CDR2 sequences are SNHLY and FYNNEI. The CDR3 totals 12 residues. V lost 2 bases to trimming and J lost 5 bases, with 6 bases between them.